Each of the 16 T cell receptor beta chains below was sequenced from the same sample in a study of T-cell reconstitution after alpha-beta-depleted transplantation in children. For TCRbeta, the library was prepared with unique molecular identifiers. From the PCR reads, TCRdb called clonotypes with MiXCR, one entry per CDR3 protein. The profile covers about 250,000 distinct CDR3 sequences, with more than 20% appearing a single time and around 4.8% taken by the ten largest. Specimen: PBMCs, mostly from graft donor cells, collected 360 days after TCRalphabeta/CD19-depleted stem cell transplant. Receptors were obtained from a female patient aged 2 to 10 who had a stem cell transplant for congenital amegakaryocytic thrombocytopenia, so the T cells may come from the graft donor.

The rearrangement joins TRBV11-2 to TRBJ2-1; a weak D match, TRBD1 (5 bases). CDR3 size: 15 residues. The germline CDR1 and CDR2 sequences are SGHAT and FQNNGV. Trimming cost V 5 bases and J 8 bases, with 19 bases left between them. This CDR3 is CASSPSRSGFHEQFF. CDR3 bases: TGTGCCAGCAGCCCCAGCCGTTCAGGGTTTCATGAGCAGTTCTTC.

In its sample, this clonotype was seen many times. This rearrangement joins TRBV29-1 to TRBJ2-5; D remains ambiguous. Trimming shortened V by 4 bases and J by 5 bases, and 5 bases separated the two germline ends. CDR3 length: 10 amino acids. Germline loops: CDR1 SQVTM, CDR2 ANQGSEA. The CDR3 is CSVAVETQYF. The CDR3 DNA reads TGCAGCGTTGCCGTGGAGACCCAGTACTTC.

This chain joins TRBV5-1 and TRBJ1-1; D call uncertain. The V gene's germline CDR1 is SGHRS and CDR2 YFSETQ. V gave up 3 bases and J gave up 1 base, with 13 bases separating them. The CDR3 has 15 residues. CDR3 DNA: TGCGCCAGCAGCTCCCTCCTCAAGGGGAACACTGAAGCTTTCTTT. Amino acids: CASSSLLKGNTEAFF.

J is TRBJ2-2 and V is TRBV20-1; D is uncertain. Looked up from germline, CDR1 is DFQATT and CDR2 is SNEGSKA (reference sequence). Trimming stripped 1 base from V and 0 bases from J, with 9 bases between. This CDR3 is built from 15 residues. CDR3 nucleotide sequence: TGCAGTGCTAGAGGTTTGGGGACGAACACCGGGGAGCTGTTTTTT. Translating it yields CSARGLGTNTGELFF.

This sequence joins TRBV5-1 and TRBJ1-5; no definite D call. CDR3 size: 13 residues. Trimming took off 0 bases at V and 6 bases at J, with 7 bases between the two ends. Germline loops: CDR1 SGHRS, CDR2 YFSETQ. The CDR3 DNA reads TGCGCCAGCAGCTTGGGGGAGGCTCAGCCCCAGCATTTT. As protein: CASSLGEAQPQHF. Based on the CDR3 plus reference TRBV5-1 and TRBJ1-5, the full variable domain is KAGVTQTPRYLIKTRGQQVTLSCSPISGHRSVSWYQQTPGQGLQFLFEYFSETQRNKGNFPGRFSGRQFSNSRSEMNVSTLELGDSALYLCASSLGEAQPQHFGDGTRLSIL.

V gene TRBV18 combines with J gene TRBJ2-4, with 10 positions matching TRBD1. This CDR3 is 19 amino acids long. In germline, CDR1 is KGHSH, CDR2 LQKENI. V lost 2 bases to trimming and J lost 3 bases; unmatched junction nucleotides: 13. DNA of the CDR3: TGTGCCAGCTCACCAACTACGGGACAGGGGACCCGGCACAAAAACATTCAGTACTTC. Amino acids: CASSPTTGQGTRHKNIQYF. Full variable domain (remainder filled in from reference TRBV18 and TRBJ2-4): NAGVMQNPRHLVRRRGQEARLRCSPMKGHSHVYWYRQLPEEGLKFMVYLQKENIIDESGMPKERFSAEFPKEGPSILRIQQVVRGDSAAYFCASSPTTGQGTRHKNIQYFGAGTRLSVL.

In its sample, this clonotype was seen a few times. The J gene is TRBJ2-2, the V gene TRBV12-3 or TRBV12-4; D remains ambiguous. The V gene lost 5 bases and the J gene lost 7 bases, with 8 bases spanning the gap. CDR3 size: 12 residues. The CDR3 DNA follows: TGTGCCAGCAGTGCCGGATACGGGGAGCTGTTTTTT. Residues: CASSAGYGELFF.

The chain joins TRBV15 to TRBJ2-1; 10 nucleotides align to TRBD2. CDR1 and CDR2 (germline): LNHNV, YYDKDF (reference sequence). This CDR3 is built from 15 residues. V shed 5 bases and J 12 bases; nucleotides not matched to a gene: 13. The CDR3 sequence: CATSLGQRGGYGQFF. In DNA form, the CDR3 reads TGTGCCACCAGCTTAGGACAGCGGGGGGGATACGGGCAGTTCTTC.

This chain uses TRBV29-1 with TRBJ1-1; 8 bases are a match to TRBD1. The CDR3 totals 14 residues. From germline, CDR1 is SQVTM and CDR2 ANQGSEA. J gave up 2 bases and V 6 bases, and 8 bases lay outside the gene matches. The chain's CDR3 is CSVEDRAYNTEAFF. CDR3 DNA: TGCAGCGTGGAGGACAGGGCTTACAACACTGAAGCTTTCTTT.

V gene TRBV6-1 combines with J gene TRBJ2-4; D possibly corresponds to TRBD2 (6 bases). Trimming took off 6 bases at V and 5 bases at J, with 17 bases between the two ends. The CDR3 extends over 15 amino acids. Per the germline V gene, CDR1 is MNHNS and CDR2 is SASEGT. In DNA, the CDR3 is TGTGCCAGCAGCTCTAGCCCCACGGGAGAAAACATTCAGTACTTC. It specifies CASSSSPTGENIQYF.

This clonotype was seen a handful of times. The chain couples TRBV9 to TRBJ1-2; D is unresolved. CDR3 length equals 14 residues. V lost 0 bases, J lost 4 bases, and 10 bases lay in between. Germline-derived CDR1 and CDR2 are SGDLS and YYNGEE. The CDR3, as DNA: TGTGCCAGCAGCGTAGGTGACGGAACCTATGGCTACACCTTC. Protein product: CASSVGDGTYGYTF.

The chain links TRBV4-2 to TRBJ2-7; D call uncertain. This CDR3 region has 15 residues. With 0 bases removed from V and 3 bases from J, the gap between germline ends came to 12 bases. From germline, CDR1 is LGHNA and CDR2 YNFKEQ. The CDR3 sequence: CASSQDRPESYEQYF. The CDR3 region has the DNA TGTGCCAGCAGCCAAGATCGGCCTGAAAGCTACGAGCAGTACTTC.

As for this clonotype: The junction differs from germline at one of its ends, possibly a read error. V gene TRBV5-1 combines with J gene TRBJ2-1; 11 bases agree with TRBD2. This CDR3 region has 18 residues. Germline loops: CDR1 SGHRS, CDR2 YFSETQ. CDR3 amino acids: CASILAKTSGDSYNEQFF. The CDR3 bases are TGCGCCAGCATCTTGGCTAAGACTAGCGGGGATTCCTACAATGAGCAGTTCTTC.

This clonotype turned up a few times. This chain joins TRBV3-1 and TRBJ2-1, with D possibly matching TRBD2 (5 bases). Between the trimmed V and J ends, which lost 2 bases and 9 bases, there was a span of 8 bases. Germline CDR1 and CDR2: LGHDT and YNNKEL (reference sequence). The CDR3 contains 12 residues. CDR3 in amino acids: CASSQPGSEQFF. DNA of the CDR3: TGTGCCAGCAGCCAACCGGGGAGTGAGCAGTTCTTC.

This clonotype was seen only a few times. The chain employs TRBV11-2 and TRBJ2-7, with TRBD1 matching over 9 bases. From germline, CDR1 is SGHAT and CDR2 FQNNGV. This CDR3 comprises 15 residues. V lost 4 bases to trimming and J lost 3 bases; unmatched junction nucleotides: 7. Here the CDR3 DNA reads TGTGCCAGCAGCTACATGGGGACAGGGATCTACGAGCAGTACTTC. Amino acid sequence: CASSYMGTGIYEQYF.

This chain links TRBV20-1 with TRBJ2-1, with 14 bases matching TRBD2. Germline CDR1 and CDR2: DFQATT and SNEGSKA (reference sequence). The CDR3 has 18 residues. V trimming: 4 bases; J trimming: 6 bases; junction bases outside the gene matches: 14. The CDR3 sequence: CSATRTSGRIGMGNEQFF. The CDR3 bases are TGCAGTGCTACCCGGACTAGCGGGAGGATTGGTATGGGCAATGAGCAGTTCTTC.